This T cell receptor beta chain was observed in a study of early T cells in non-severe SARS-CoV-2 infection (TCRdb year 2021). For context, the study as a whole: Bulk RNA from unsorted whole blood was used for TCR sequencing, so alpha and beta chains could not be paired. What the authors observed across the whole study: VDJdb matching was skewed toward anti-spike CD8 responses and likely underestimated virus-specific expansions, missing private and CD4 specificities.

Set within a cohort of healthcare workers in London, UK, this nested case-control study involved weekly PCR testing of nasopharyngeal swabs along with blood sampling. Between 23 and 31 March 2020, the week of the UK lockdown, healthcare workers were enrolled and then followed up weekly for as long as 16 weeks. Library prep was done by 5' RACE. The sequencer was a NextSeq 500. The TCR library protocol attached unique molecular identifiers to individual cDNA molecules to correct for sequencing error and PCR bias. Sequencing covered both TCR alpha and beta chains, and within each sample the abundances of alpha and beta sequences were tightly co-correlated. As for the authors' bioinformatics: V gene, J gene and CDR3 annotation of TCR sequences was performed with Decombinator V4. Expanded TCRs were defined as changing significantly between any two time points under a Poisson model with p below 0.0001. Abundances of TCRs were expressed as counts per million after normalisation to the total number of TCRs sequenced in each sample. MAIT TCRs were defined by TRAV1-2 paired with TRAJ12, TRAJ20 or TRAJ33, and iNKT TCRs by TRAV10 paired with TRAJ18. VDJdb, accessed 1 November 2021, was searched for CMV, EBV and SARS-CoV-2 annotated TCRs, excluding TCRs annotated for multiple antigens. TCRdb trimmed the raw reads at Q25, called clones with MiXCR and kept productive beta chains. Each CDR3 protein appears once, grouped with its most common genes and DNA. The V and J calls here are based on TCRdb, not the publication. Present in this sample are around 61,000 distinct CDR3 sequences, more than 9% of which were seen just once. Around 6% of the sample goes to the ten largest clones.

V was cut back by 4 bases and J by 2 bases, leaving a gap of 9 bases between them. For CDR1 and CDR2, the germline V gene lists SNHLY and FYNNEI. The CDR3 spans 13 residues, from the cysteine through the phenylalanine. The entry retains the CDR3 DNA only, 39 bases that are in frame from base 1. Ten or more counts support this clonotype. Its antigen is still unknown. Base qualities are not at hand, and no much larger clone is one base apart. This receptor was taken from an adult who was a healthcare worker with PCR-confirmed SARS-CoV-2 infection or an uninfected control (not recorded which). Here the chain combines TRBV2 and TRBJ2-7; the D gene identity is not certain. Sequencing was done on a sample of whole blood. The DNA sequence is TGTGCCAGCAGTGGTGAGGCAGCCTACGAGCAGTACTTC. This encodes CASSGEAAYEQYF.